Listed below are T cell receptor beta chains from one sample, sequenced in a study of a mutant IDH1 vaccine in newly diagnosed glioma. This table comes from immunoSEQ multiplex PCR, and its TCRdb copy is limited to in-frame clones, with some not included. The sample has about 36,000 clones; about 78% are singletons. This sample comprised PBMCs, obtained from a glioma patient treated with radiotherapy, temozolomide or both. Every receptor here comes from a man aged 35 to 55 with glioma. Some clones in this sample may be carry-over from other donors' samples. Both conserved end residues are part of each CDR3. Each record gives: J gene, clone size, V gene, D gene, CDR3 protein, CDR3 DNA. A D gene is named only where the DNA matches it firmly. Where a row states a size, it is once, few, many or the class of an expanded clone; other rows omit it.

j_call: TRBJ2-2
clone_size: NA
v_call: TRBV9
d_call: TRBD2
cdr3_aa: CASSKTSGGTGELFF
cdr3_nt: TGTGCCAGCAGCAAAACTAGCGGGGGCACCGGGGAGCTGTTTTTT

j_call: TRBJ2-5
clone_size: NA
v_call: TRBV6-6
d_call: NA
cdr3_aa: CASSSQGAAKETQYF
cdr3_nt: TGTGCCAGCAGTTCCCAGGGAGCCGCTAAGGAGACCCAGTACTTC

j_call: TRBJ1-2
clone_size: NA
v_call: TRBV2
d_call: NA
cdr3_aa: CASSEHDRLAEGYTF
cdr3_nt: TGTGCCAGCAGTGAACATGACAGGTTGGCAGAGGGCTACACCTTC

j_call: TRBJ2-3
clone_size: NA
v_call: TRBV4-3
d_call: NA
cdr3_aa: CASSQDLGTTSTDTQYF
cdr3_nt: TGCGCCAGCAGCCAAGATTTAGGAACAACTAGCACAGATACGCAGTATTTT

j_call: TRBJ1-1
clone_size: NA
v_call: TRBV10-3
d_call: NA
cdr3_aa: CAINRGAEAFF
cdr3_nt: TGTGCCATCAATAGGGGGGCTGAAGCTTTCTTT

j_call: TRBJ1-3
clone_size: NA
v_call: TRBV7-2
d_call: NA
cdr3_aa: CASSSDGRGNTIYF
cdr3_nt: TGTGCCAGCAGCTCGGACGGAAGAGGAAACACCATATATTTT

j_call: TRBJ1-6
clone_size: NA
v_call: TRBV7-6
d_call: NA
cdr3_aa: CASSFSPLNSPLHF
cdr3_nt: TGTGCCAGCAGTTTCTCCCCTCTCAATTCACCCCTCCACTTT

j_call: TRBJ1-1
clone_size: few
v_call: TRBV5-5
d_call: NA
cdr3_aa: CASSYGGRAFF
cdr3_nt: TGTGCCAGCAGCTACGGGGGGAGAGCTTTCTTT

j_call: TRBJ1-2
clone_size: NA
v_call: TRBV5-6
d_call: TRBD1
cdr3_aa: CASSTPARGGGYTF
cdr3_nt: TGTGCCAGCAGCACACCAGCCAGGGGGGGAGGCTACACCTTC

j_call: TRBJ2-7
clone_size: NA
v_call: TRBV6-4
d_call: TRBD1
cdr3_aa: CASIRDRAHEQYF
cdr3_nt: TGTGCCAGCATCCGGGACAGGGCCCACGAGCAGTACTTC

j_call: TRBJ1-1
clone_size: few
v_call: TRBV29-1
d_call: NA
cdr3_aa: CSVEVGGNTEAFF
cdr3_nt: TGCAGCGTTGAGGTGGGGGGGAACACTGAAGCTTTCTTT

j_call: TRBJ2-7
clone_size: NA
v_call: TRBV6-6
d_call: TRBD1
cdr3_aa: CASIYYTETGPEQYF
cdr3_nt: TGTGCCAGCATTTATTACACCGAGACAGGGCCCGAGCAGTACTTC

j_call: TRBJ2-3
clone_size: NA
v_call: TRBV4-3
d_call: TRBD2
cdr3_aa: CASSLRTSGADTQYF
cdr3_nt: TGCGCCAGCAGCCTCAGGACTAGCGGGGCGGATACGCAGTATTTT

j_call: TRBJ2-5
clone_size: NA
v_call: TRBV29-1
d_call: TRBD1
cdr3_aa: CSDGTGGETQYF
cdr3_nt: TGCAGCGATGGGACAGGGGGAGAGACCCAGTACTTC

j_call: TRBJ2-5
clone_size: NA
v_call: TRBV2
d_call: TRBD2
cdr3_aa: CASKRDSGPQETQYF
cdr3_nt: TGTGCCAGCAAAAGAGATAGCGGGCCCCAAGAGACCCAGTACTTC

j_call: TRBJ2-2
clone_size: NA
v_call: TRBV6-5
d_call: NA
cdr3_aa: CASRGPRTNTGELFF
cdr3_nt: TGTGCCAGCAGGGGCCCGCGCACGAACACCGGGGAGCTGTTTTTT

j_call: TRBJ2-1
clone_size: NA
v_call: TRBV7-2
d_call: NA
cdr3_aa: CASRIGNEQFF
cdr3_nt: TGTGCCAGCAGAATAGGTAATGAGCAGTTCTTC

j_call: TRBJ1-2
clone_size: NA
v_call: TRBV4-1
d_call: TRBD1
cdr3_aa: CASSQDIRQGALYGYTF
cdr3_nt: TGCGCCAGCAGCCAAGATATACGACAGGGGGCACTGTATGGCTACACCTTC

j_call: TRBJ2-2
clone_size: NA
v_call: TRBV5-1
d_call: NA
cdr3_aa: CASSLDFMANTGELFF
cdr3_nt: TGCGCCAGCAGCTTGGATTTTATGGCGAACACCGGGGAGCTGTTTTTT

j_call: TRBJ1-6
clone_size: NA
v_call: TRBV19
d_call: TRBD1
cdr3_aa: CATRTGRHSPLHF
cdr3_nt: TGTGCCACCCGGACAGGGAGGCATTCACCCCTCCACTTT

j_call: TRBJ2-7
clone_size: NA
v_call: TRBV19
d_call: NA
cdr3_aa: CASSIAPSDYEQYF
cdr3_nt: TGTGCCAGTAGTATAGCCCCTTCGGACTACGAGCAGTACTTC

j_call: TRBJ2-7
clone_size: NA
v_call: TRBV6-5
d_call: TRBD1
cdr3_aa: CASSTGQGMQYF
cdr3_nt: TGTGCCAGCAGCACCGGACAGGGAATGCAGTACTTC

j_call: TRBJ2-3
clone_size: NA
v_call: TRBV30
d_call: NA
cdr3_aa: CAWSVFGVSTDTQYF
cdr3_nt: TGTGCCTGGAGCGTTTTTGGGGTTAGCACAGATACGCAGTATTTT

j_call: TRBJ2-5
clone_size: few
v_call: TRBV7-9
d_call: TRBD1
cdr3_aa: CASSLPRGRRGPETQYF
cdr3_nt: TGTGCCAGCAGCTTGCCGCGAGGCCGCAGGGGGCCGGAGACCCAGTACTTC

j_call: TRBJ1-1
clone_size: NA
v_call: TRBV10-3
d_call: TRBD1
cdr3_aa: CAIRGQGAMRTEAFF
cdr3_nt: TGTGCCATCAGGGGACAGGGGGCAATGAGAACTGAAGCTTTCTTT

j_call: TRBJ2-2
clone_size: NA
v_call: TRBV5-1
d_call: NA
cdr3_aa: CASSSSGNTGELFF
cdr3_nt: TGCGCCAGCAGCTCGTCAGGGAACACCGGGGAGCTGTTTTTT

j_call: TRBJ2-3
clone_size: few
v_call: TRBV30
d_call: TRBD2
cdr3_aa: CAWSSAGEYFSTDTQYF
cdr3_nt: TGTGCCTGGAGTTCTGCGGGGGAATACTTTAGCACAGATACGCAGTATTTT

j_call: TRBJ1-1
clone_size: few
v_call: TRBV30
d_call: NA
cdr3_aa: CAWGLSRKTEAFF
cdr3_nt: TGTGCCTGGGGACTTAGTCGGAAGACTGAAGCTTTCTTT

j_call: TRBJ1-5
clone_size: NA
v_call: TRBV5-4
d_call: NA
cdr3_aa: CASSWDNQPQHF
cdr3_nt: TGTGCCAGCAGCTGGGATAATCAGCCCCAGCATTTT

j_call: TRBJ1-1
clone_size: medium-sized
v_call: TRBV9
d_call: NA
cdr3_aa: CASSTRPGTTEAFF
cdr3_nt: TGTGCCAGCAGCACTCGCCCGGGGACCACTGAAGCTTTCTTT

j_call: TRBJ2-7
clone_size: NA
v_call: TRBV7-2
d_call: NA
cdr3_aa: CASSLFGFAYEQYF
cdr3_nt: TGTGCCAGCAGCTTGTTTGGCTTCGCCTACGAGCAGTACTTC

j_call: TRBJ2-2
clone_size: NA
v_call: TRBV7-2
d_call: NA
cdr3_aa: CASSLEGGPGELFF
cdr3_nt: TGTGCCAGCAGCTTAGAAGGGGGTCCCGGGGAGCTGTTTTTT

j_call: TRBJ2-3
clone_size: NA
v_call: TRBV4-2
d_call: TRBD1
cdr3_aa: CASSHGPPGQGTDTQYF
cdr3_nt: TGTGCCAGCAGCCATGGCCCCCCGGGACAGGGCACAGATACGCAGTATTTT

j_call: TRBJ2-3
clone_size: NA
v_call: TRBV6-1
d_call: NA
cdr3_aa: CASRAFRDGTDTQYF
cdr3_nt: TGTGCCAGCAGGGCTTTCCGGGACGGCACAGATACGCAGTATTTT

j_call: TRBJ2-7
clone_size: NA
v_call: TRBV4-2
d_call: NA
cdr3_aa: CASSQNTRDPGEQYF
cdr3_nt: TGTGCCAGCAGCCAGAACACCCGGGACCCTGGCGAGCAGTACTTC

j_call: TRBJ2-6
clone_size: NA
v_call: TRBV11-1
d_call: NA
cdr3_aa: CASSLGTSFFAGANVLTF
cdr3_nt: TGTGCCAGCAGCTTAGGGACATCTTTTTTTGCTGGGGCCAACGTCCTGACTTTC

j_call: TRBJ2-1
clone_size: once
v_call: TRBV5-6
d_call: TRBD2
cdr3_aa: CASSLGAGPVTQQFF
cdr3_nt: TGTGCCAGCAGCTTGGGAGCGGGGCCGGTCACGCAGCAGTTCTTC

j_call: TRBJ1-1
clone_size: NA
v_call: TRBV19
d_call: NA
cdr3_aa: CASWDLTVNTEAFF
cdr3_nt: TGTGCCAGTTGGGACTTGACAGTCAACACTGAAGCTTTCTTT

j_call: TRBJ1-1
clone_size: NA
v_call: TRBV5-5
d_call: NA
cdr3_aa: CASSLAGAAEAFF
cdr3_nt: TGTGCCAGCAGCTTGGCCGGTGCGGCTGAAGCTTTCTTT

j_call: TRBJ1-1
clone_size: NA
v_call: TRBV6-1
d_call: NA
cdr3_aa: CASSVTGKGTYTEAFF
cdr3_nt: TGTGCCAGCAGTGTGACCGGCAAGGGGACCTACACTGAAGCTTTCTTT

j_call: TRBJ1-3
clone_size: NA
v_call: TRBV30
d_call: NA
cdr3_aa: CASRGGGSGNTIYF
cdr3_nt: TGTGCCTCCCGAGGGGGGGGCTCTGGAAACACCATATATTTT

j_call: TRBJ2-6
clone_size: NA
v_call: TRBV19
d_call: TRBD1
cdr3_aa: CASSQQGAGANVLTF
cdr3_nt: TGTGCCAGTAGTCAACAGGGGGCTGGGGCCAACGTCCTGACTTTC

j_call: TRBJ2-5
clone_size: NA
v_call: TRBV7-2
d_call: NA
cdr3_aa: CASSSDVGIQYF
cdr3_nt: TGTGCCAGCAGCTCGGACGTAGGGATCCAGTACTTC

j_call: TRBJ2-5
clone_size: NA
v_call: TRBV18
d_call: TRBD2
cdr3_aa: CASSPIRLAAQETQYF
cdr3_nt: TGTGCCAGCTCACCAATTCGACTAGCCGCTCAAGAGACCCAGTACTTC

j_call: TRBJ1-1
clone_size: NA
v_call: TRBV20-1
d_call: NA
cdr3_aa: CSASSGRGAFF
cdr3_nt: TGCAGTGCTTCAAGCGGCCGGGGGGCTTTCTTT

j_call: TRBJ1-2
clone_size: few
v_call: TRBV6-6
d_call: NA
cdr3_aa: CASKGLDYGYTF
cdr3_nt: TGTGCCAGCAAGGGATTGGACTATGGCTACACCTTC

j_call: TRBJ2-7
clone_size: NA
v_call: TRBV5-4
d_call: TRBD1
cdr3_aa: CASSGITGGNEQYF
cdr3_nt: TGTGCCAGCAGCGGAATAACAGGGGGGAACGAGCAGTACTTC

j_call: TRBJ2-5
clone_size: NA
v_call: TRBV20-1
d_call: NA
cdr3_aa: CSAARQETQYF
cdr3_nt: TGCAGTGCTGCCAGACAAGAGACCCAGTACTTC

j_call: TRBJ1-1
clone_size: few
v_call: TRBV14
d_call: NA
cdr3_aa: CASSQDFASEAFF
cdr3_nt: TGTGCCAGCAGCCAAGATTTCGCCTCTGAAGCTTTCTTT

j_call: TRBJ1-2
clone_size: NA
v_call: TRBV15
d_call: NA
cdr3_aa: CATSRDLEGFYGYTF
cdr3_nt: TGTGCCACCAGCAGAGATCTCGAAGGCTTCTATGGCTACACCTTC

j_call: TRBJ1-2
clone_size: NA
v_call: TRBV9
d_call: NA
cdr3_aa: CASSDPRAGANYGYTF
cdr3_nt: TGTGCCAGCAGCGACCCAAGGGCAGGAGCTAACTATGGCTACACCTTC

j_call: TRBJ1-2
clone_size: NA
v_call: TRBV7-2
d_call: NA
cdr3_aa: CASSSQTWGYGYTF
cdr3_nt: TGTGCCAGCAGCTCGCAGACCTGGGGCTATGGCTACACCTTC

j_call: TRBJ2-3
clone_size: NA
v_call: TRBV5-4
d_call: TRBD1
cdr3_aa: CASSFKNRGLYRTDTQYF
cdr3_nt: TGTGCCAGCAGCTTTAAAAACAGGGGGTTGTATCGCACAGATACGCAGTATTTT

j_call: TRBJ1-1
clone_size: NA
v_call: TRBV6-6
d_call: NA
cdr3_aa: CASRIAGNTEAFF
cdr3_nt: TGTGCCAGCAGGATAGCGGGGAACACTGAAGCTTTCTTT

j_call: TRBJ1-2
clone_size: NA
v_call: TRBV30
d_call: NA
cdr3_aa: CAWSLDSLSYGYTF
cdr3_nt: TGTGCCTGGAGCCTGGACAGTCTTAGCTATGGCTACACCTTC